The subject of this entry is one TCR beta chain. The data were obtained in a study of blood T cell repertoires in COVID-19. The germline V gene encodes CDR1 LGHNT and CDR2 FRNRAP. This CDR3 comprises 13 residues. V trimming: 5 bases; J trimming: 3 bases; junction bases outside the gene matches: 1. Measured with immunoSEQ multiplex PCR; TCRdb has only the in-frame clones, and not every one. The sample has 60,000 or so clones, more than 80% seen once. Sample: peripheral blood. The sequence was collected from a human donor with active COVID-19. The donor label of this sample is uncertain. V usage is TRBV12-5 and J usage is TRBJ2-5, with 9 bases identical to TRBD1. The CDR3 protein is CASGRDREETQYF. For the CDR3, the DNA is TGTGCTAGTGGTAGGGACAGGGAAGAGACCCAGTACTTC.